One sample yielded the 14 T cell receptor beta chains listed below, sequenced in a study of metastatic and nonmetastatic thyroid tumors. Each patient went into thyroid surgery without having received any treatment. TCRdb re-called clones from the PCR reads using MiXCR. This table holds some 86,000 clones, approximately 12% found once. The sequencing sample was made of tumor tissue. The source is a female donor with papillary thyroid cancer or a benign thyroid nodule (not recorded which). Some clones in this sample may be carry-over from other donors' samples.

This clone was detected many times. The V and J genes are TRBV20-1 and TRBJ1-2; D remains unclear. Germline loops: CDR1 DFQATT, CDR2 SNEGSKA (reference sequence). CDR3 size: 14 residues. V was pared by 7 bases and J by 5 bases, with 20 bases between. CDR3 in DNA: TGCAGTGTAATCAACAGTAGGGTTTTATATGGCTACACCTTC. Encoded protein: CSVINSRVLYGYTF.

In this sample, this clone turned up many times. V is TRBV12-3 or TRBV12-4 and J is TRBJ2-1; D not certain. The CDR3 extends over 16 amino acids. V gave up 3 bases and J gave up 5 bases, with 17 bases separating them. The CDR3 DNA sequence: TGTGCCAGCAGTTTGTACGGGCCCCTAGGAAACAATGAGCAGTTCTTC. This encodes CASSLYGPLGNNEQFF.

The chain couples TRBV12-3 or TRBV12-4 to TRBJ1-1, with 8 bases identical to TRBD1. The CDR3 is 15 amino acids. V dropped 8 bases and J dropped 7; count of bases not matched to a gene: 15. CDR3 residues: CASDRTGRVLGEAFF. CDR3 sequence (DNA): TGTGCCAGCGATCGGACAGGGCGGGTTTTGGGTGAAGCTTTCTTT.

In the case of this clone: A much bigger clone sits one base away, suggesting this may be a read error. The chain combines TRBV2 with TRBJ1-5; D possibly corresponds to TRBD1 (6 bases). The CDR3 loop spans 12 amino acids. V was clipped by 8 bases and J by 7 bases, with 12 bases between them. Germline V gene data show CDR1 as SNHLY and CDR2 as FYNNEI. In DNA form, the CDR3 reads TGTGCCAGCGATCAGGGGAGCCAGCCCCAGCATTTT. Amino acids: CASDQGSQPQHF.

This clone was seen at least ten times. In the same sample, other DNA sequences code for this CDR3. J is TRBJ1-1 and V is TRBV27; unclear D gene. Looked up from germline, CDR1 is MNHEY and CDR2 is SMNVEV (reference sequence). CDR3 size: 11 residues. Trimming took off 7 bases at V and 7 bases at J, with 10 bases between the two ends. CDR3 protein: CASKKGGEAFF. CDR3 sequence (DNA): TGTGCCAGCAAGAAGGGCGGTGAAGCTTTCTTT.

This clone was observed a few times. The genes are TRBV6-1 and TRBJ2-7, with D perhaps TRBD2 (5 bases). The CDR3 length is 18 residues. Trimming cost V 8 bases and J 2 bases, with 28 bases left between them. Germline loops: CDR1 MNHNS, CDR2 SASEGT. This CDR3 reads CASCGIGYPWSSTYEQYF. The CDR3 coding sequence is TGTGCCAGCTGTGGGATCGGGTACCCCTGGTCTAGCACCTACGAGCAGTACTTC.

This clone was recorded at least ten times. The chain has TRBV20-1 and TRBJ1-3; no definite D call. Deletions cut 2 bases from V and 0 bases from J, with 8 bases between. Germline CDR1 reads DFQATT; CDR2 reads SNEGSKA (reference sequence). The CDR3 extends over 14 amino acids. The CDR3 sequence: CSARRRNSGNTIYF. DNA for the CDR3: TGCAGTGCTAGAAGGCGCAACTCTGGAAACACCATATATTTT.

As DNA, the CDR3 is TGTGCCAGCGAATACACGGGGGGAAACATTCAGTACTTC. Protein product: CASEYTGGNIQYF. The rearrangement joins TRBV28 to TRBJ2-4, with 7 positions matching TRBD2. J gave up 6 bases and V 8 bases, and 7 bases lay outside the gene matches. This CDR3 is built from 13 residues. Per the germline V gene, CDR1 is MDHEN and CDR2 is SYDVKM.

Points on this clone: Other DNA sequences in this sample translate to the same CDR3. This chain links TRBV7-2 with TRBJ2-1; 8 bases align to TRBD2. Germline V gene lookup returns CDR1 SGHTA and CDR2 FQGNSA. There are 19 residues in the CDR3. Trimming removed 7 bases from V and 2 bases from J; junction bases left unmatched: 19. DNA of the CDR3: TGTGCCAGCACCGGGGGCGGGTCTAGCGGGCTTTGGGCCTACAATGAGCAGTTCTTC. Translated, it gives CASTGGGSSGLWAYNEQFF.

This CDR3 reads CATRPGSSGIYEQYF. DNA of the CDR3: TGTGCCACCCGACCAGGGTCTAGCGGGATCTACGAGCAGTACTTC. J is TRBJ2-7 and V is TRBV6-4; 9 nucleotides align to TRBD2. Germline-derived CDR1 and CDR2 are MRHNA and SNTAGT. The CDR3 contains 15 residues. V lost 10 bases and J lost 3; bases outside the gene matches: 13.

This clone came up many times. The V call is TRBV4-1, the J call TRBJ1-1; the D is unclear. Per germline, CDR1 MGHRA and CDR2 YSYEKL. The CDR3 has 14 residues. V dropped 4 bases and J dropped 3 bases, with 12 bases sitting between them. CDR3 DNA sequence: TGCGCCAGCAGCCCCCGGGCCGTTTACACTGAAGCTTTCTTT. Its translation: CASSPRAVYTEAFF.

Ten or more counts support this clone. The V gene is TRBV11-2, the J gene TRBJ1-1; 7 positions agree with TRBD1. The V gene's germline CDR1 is SGHAT and CDR2 FQNNGV. With 4 bases clipped from V and 4 bases from J, the junction kept 6 bases outside the gene matches. The CDR3 length is 14 residues. In DNA, the CDR3 is TGTGCCAGCAGCTCGATACAGGGGCGCACTGAAGCTTTCTTT. This encodes CASSSIQGRTEAFF.

Remarks on this clone: A single base separates this from a much larger clone, so it may be a read error. Other DNA variants within this sample encode the same CDR3. V usage is TRBV14 and J usage is TRBJ2-5; a possible D gene is TRBD1 (6 bases). Germline loops: CDR1 SGHDN, CDR2 FVKESK. The ends were cut back, 4 bases at V and 1 base at J, with 10 bases in the middle. CDR3 size: 14 residues. The CDR3 DNA follows: TGTGCCAGCAGCCCCAGGGGTCCCCAAGAGACCCAGTACTTC. This gives the protein CASSPRGPQETQYF.

The table lists this clone with many counts. V is TRBV11-1 and J is TRBJ1-2, with 9 bases identical to TRBD1. This CDR3 spans 16 amino acids. V lost 1 base to trimming and J lost 4 bases; unmatched junction nucleotides: 7. The germline CDR1 and CDR2 sequences are SGHAT and FQDESV (reference sequence). The CDR3 bases are TGTGCCAGCAGCTTAGGAACAGGGGGCGCTGGCTATGGCTACACCTTC. It yields the protein CASSLGTGGAGYGYTF. Based on the CDR3 plus reference TRBV11-1 and TRBJ1-2, the full variable domain is EAEVAQSPRYKITEKSQAVAFWCDPISGHATLYWYRQILGQGPELLVQFQDESVVDDSQLPKDRFSAERLKGVDSTLKIQPAELGDSAMYLCASSLGTGGAGYGYTFGSGTRLTVV.